The 7 T cell receptor beta chains in this list originate from one sample, sequenced in a study of blood T cell repertoires in COVID-19. TCRdb's table, derived via immunoSEQ multiplex PCR, lists solely in-frame clones and lacks some. The sample includes about 68,000 clones, 65% to 90% of them seen just once. Sequenced material: peripheral blood. Receptors were obtained from a woman aged 60-75 years with acute or convalescent COVID-19.

Regarding this clone: One end of the junction is discordant with germline, which a read error may explain. The J gene is TRBJ2-1, the V gene TRBV27, with D perhaps TRBD1 (6 bases). The CDR3 loop spans 13 amino acids. Germline loops: CDR1 MNHEY, CDR2 SMNVEV (reference sequence). CDR3 coding DNA: TGTGCCAGCAGTCCATCGACAGGTGTGCTTTTTCTCTTC. This sequence encodes CASSPSTGVLFLF.

The CDR3 reads CASILTGRVNTEAFF. The CDR3 DNA follows: TGTGCCAGTATCCTGACCGGCAGGGTTAACACTGAAGCTTTCTTT. The chain is built from TRBV19 and TRBJ1-1, with TRBD1 as a possible D gene (5 bases). V was pared by 7 bases and J by 2 bases, with 17 bases between. The V gene's germline CDR1 is LNHDA and CDR2 SQIVND (reference sequence). CDR3 length equals 15 residues.

The gene calls are TRBV3-1 (or the pseudogene TRBV3-2) and TRBJ2-5; D not resolved. Trimming stripped 1 base from V and 4 bases from J, with 7 bases between. The CDR3 totals 13 residues. The germline CDR1 and CDR2 sequences are LGHDT and YNNKEL (reference sequence). CDR3: CASSQGSRETQYF. The CDR3 DNA reads TGTGCCAGCAGCCAAGGGAGTCGAGAGACCCAGTACTTC.

Points on this clone: Other nucleotide sequences in the sample specify the same CDR3. The chain has TRBV6-5 and TRBJ1-2, with 8 bases matching TRBD1. V lost 2 bases, J lost 7 bases, and 6 bases stayed unmatched. The CDR3 loop spans 14 amino acids. The germline V gene encodes CDR1 MNHEY and CDR2 SVGAGI. This chain's CDR3 is CASSYTGQGVGYTF. CDR3 DNA: TGTGCCAGCAGTTACACAGGACAGGGAGTTGGCTACACCTTC.

The V gene is TRBV7-2, the J gene TRBJ1-1; TRBD1 agrees at 7 bases. V was clipped by 5 bases and J by 2 bases; unmatched bases: 8. Germline V CDR1 and CDR2: SGHTA, FQGNSA. CDR3 length: 15 residues. The CDR3 bases are TGTGCCAGCAGCCCTTGGGGGACAGACAACACTGAAGCTTTCTTT. Protein: CASSPWGTDNTEAFF.

The V call is TRBV6-6, the J call TRBJ2-3; possible D gene TRBD2, 5 bases. Germline CDR1 MNHNY, CDR2 SVGAGI (reference sequence). With 6 bases removed from V and 5 bases from J, the gap between germline ends came to 9 bases. The CDR3 consists of 12 residues. DNA of the CDR3: TGTGCCAGCAGAGCGGCCGAAGATACGCAGTATTTT. It is translated as CASRAAEDTQYF.

This clone has more than one count but fewer than ten. This chain connects TRBV28 to TRBJ1-2; 8 bases are shared with TRBD1. Germline assignment: CDR1 MDHEN and CDR2 SYDVKM. The CDR3 runs to 16 residues. J gave up 4 bases and V 6 bases, and 13 bases lay outside the gene matches. CDR3 bases: TGTGCCAGCAGGGGGGCCGGGACAGGCGGGATCTATGGCTACACCTTC. This translates into CASRGAGTGGIYGYTF.